This T cell receptor delta chain was recovered during a study of gamma delta lymphoproliferative disorders and STAT genes. TCRdb redid the clone calls on the multiplex PCR reads with CATT. The table shows about 820 delta-chain clones, with 1.4% to 1.5% occurring only once. Germline V CDR1 and CDR2: GEAIGNYY, EKD. The CDR3 sequence is 16 residues long. In its sample, this clone was seen a few times. The protein TCRdb lists belongs to a much larger clone and differs from this DNA's translation at residue 12, which points to a read error; the protein shown is made from the DNA. Genomic DNA from isolated PBMCs served as the sequencing template.

The sample comprised blood. The chain uses TRDV2 and TRDJ1; 10 positions match TRDD3. The receptor comes from a human donor in good health. In DNA, the CDR3 is TGTGCCTGTGACACGCTGGGGGATAAGATGACCGGTAAACTCATCTTT. As protein: CACDTLGDKMTGKLIF.